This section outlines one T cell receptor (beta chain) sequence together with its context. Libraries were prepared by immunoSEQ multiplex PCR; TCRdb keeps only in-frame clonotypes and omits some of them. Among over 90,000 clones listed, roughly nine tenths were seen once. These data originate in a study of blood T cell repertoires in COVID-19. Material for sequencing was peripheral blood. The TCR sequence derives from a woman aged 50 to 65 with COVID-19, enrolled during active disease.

In nucleotides, the CDR3 is TGTGCCAGCAAACGACAGGGGGGCAATGAGCAGTTCTTC. Protein product: CASKRQGGNEQFF. This chain joins TRBV7-2 and TRBJ2-1; the match to TRBD1 covers 9 bases. J gave up 6 bases and V 7 bases, and 4 bases lay outside the gene matches. Germline assignment: CDR1 SGHTA and CDR2 FQGNSA. This CDR3 is built from 13 residues.